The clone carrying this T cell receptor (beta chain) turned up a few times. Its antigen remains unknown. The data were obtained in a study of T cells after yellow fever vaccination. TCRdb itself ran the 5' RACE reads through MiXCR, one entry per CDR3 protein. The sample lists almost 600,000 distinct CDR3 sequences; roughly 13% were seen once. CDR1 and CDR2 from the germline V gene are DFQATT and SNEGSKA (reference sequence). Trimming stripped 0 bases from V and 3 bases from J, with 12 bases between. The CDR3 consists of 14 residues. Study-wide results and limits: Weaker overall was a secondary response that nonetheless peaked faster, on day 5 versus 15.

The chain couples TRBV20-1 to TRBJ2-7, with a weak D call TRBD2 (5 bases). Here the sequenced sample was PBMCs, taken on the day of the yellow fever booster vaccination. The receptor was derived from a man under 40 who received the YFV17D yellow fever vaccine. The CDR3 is CSARDPPGDYEQYF. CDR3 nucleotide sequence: TGCAGTGCTAGAGATCCCCCCGGGGACTACGAGCAGTACTTC.